This entry concerns a single TCR beta chain. Libraries were prepared by immunoSEQ multiplex PCR; TCRdb keeps only in-frame clonotypes and omits some of them. The sample consists of some 150,000 clones, 81% of them appearing once. The record originates from a study of blood T cell repertoires in COVID-19. Germline V gene sequence: CDR1 MNHEY, CDR2 SVGAGI. The CDR3 has 12 residues. V lost 4 bases and J lost 6; bases outside the gene matches: 3. This chain joins TRBV6-5 and TRBJ2-7; TRBD2 agrees at 7 bases. This TCR was sampled from a human donor with acute or convalescent COVID-19. The donor label of this sample is uncertain. Source material: peripheral blood. CDR3 protein: CASSFSGAEQYF. The CDR3 bases are TGTGCCAGCAGTTTCAGCGGGGCCGAGCAGTACTTC.